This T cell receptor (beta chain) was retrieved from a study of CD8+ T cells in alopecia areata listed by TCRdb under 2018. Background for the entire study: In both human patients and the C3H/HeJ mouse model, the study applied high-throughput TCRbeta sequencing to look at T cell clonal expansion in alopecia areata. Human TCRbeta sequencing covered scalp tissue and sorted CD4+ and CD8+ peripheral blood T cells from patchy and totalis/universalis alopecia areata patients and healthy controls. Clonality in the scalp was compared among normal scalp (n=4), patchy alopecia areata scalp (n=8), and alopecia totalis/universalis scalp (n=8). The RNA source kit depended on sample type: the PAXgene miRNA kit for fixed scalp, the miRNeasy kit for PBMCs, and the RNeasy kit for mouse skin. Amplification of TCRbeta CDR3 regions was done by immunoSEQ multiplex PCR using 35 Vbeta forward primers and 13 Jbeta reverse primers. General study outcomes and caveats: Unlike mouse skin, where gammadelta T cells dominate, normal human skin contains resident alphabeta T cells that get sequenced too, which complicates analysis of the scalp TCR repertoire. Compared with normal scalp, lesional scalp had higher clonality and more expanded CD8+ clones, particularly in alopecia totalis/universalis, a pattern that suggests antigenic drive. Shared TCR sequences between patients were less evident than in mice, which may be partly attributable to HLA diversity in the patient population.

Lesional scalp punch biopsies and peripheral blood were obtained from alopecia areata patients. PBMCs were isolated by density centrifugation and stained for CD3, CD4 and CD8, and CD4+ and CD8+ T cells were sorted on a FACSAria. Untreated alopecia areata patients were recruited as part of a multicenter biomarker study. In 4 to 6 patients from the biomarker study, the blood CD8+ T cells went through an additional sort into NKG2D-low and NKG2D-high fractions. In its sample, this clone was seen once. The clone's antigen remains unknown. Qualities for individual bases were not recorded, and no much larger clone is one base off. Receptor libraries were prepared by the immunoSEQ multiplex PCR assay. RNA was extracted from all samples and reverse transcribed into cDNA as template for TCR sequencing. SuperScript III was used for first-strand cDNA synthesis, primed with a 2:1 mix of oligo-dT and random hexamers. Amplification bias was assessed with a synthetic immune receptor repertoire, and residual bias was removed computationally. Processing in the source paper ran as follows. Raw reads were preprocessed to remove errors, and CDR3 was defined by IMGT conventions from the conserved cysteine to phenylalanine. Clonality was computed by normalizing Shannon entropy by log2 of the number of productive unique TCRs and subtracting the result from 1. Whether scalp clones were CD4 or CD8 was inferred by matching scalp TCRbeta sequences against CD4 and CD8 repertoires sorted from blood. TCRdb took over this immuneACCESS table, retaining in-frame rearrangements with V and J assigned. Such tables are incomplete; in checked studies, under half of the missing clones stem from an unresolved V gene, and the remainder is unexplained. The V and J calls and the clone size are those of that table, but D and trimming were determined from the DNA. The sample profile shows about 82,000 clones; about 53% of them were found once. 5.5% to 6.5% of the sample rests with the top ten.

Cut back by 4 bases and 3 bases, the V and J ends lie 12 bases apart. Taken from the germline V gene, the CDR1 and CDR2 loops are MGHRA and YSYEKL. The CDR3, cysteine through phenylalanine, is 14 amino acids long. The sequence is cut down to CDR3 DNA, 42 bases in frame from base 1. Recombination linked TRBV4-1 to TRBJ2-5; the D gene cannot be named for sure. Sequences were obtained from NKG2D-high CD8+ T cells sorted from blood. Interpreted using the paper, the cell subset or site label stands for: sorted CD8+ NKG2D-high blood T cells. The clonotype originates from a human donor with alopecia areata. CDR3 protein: CASSPVEAKETQYF. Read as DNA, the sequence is TGCGCCAGCAGCCCTGTAGAGGCGAAAGAGACCCAGTACTTC.